This TCR beta chain was recorded in a study of T cells in Graves' hyperthyroidism and ophthalmopathy. Researchers amplified the TCR beta CDR3 regions from RNA transcripts. HTBI primers were used for first-round RT-PCR of the TCR CDR3. TCRdb passed the multiplex PCR reads through MiXCR, listing each CDR3 protein once. The data hold around 300,000 distinct CDR3 sequences, with about 14% observed a single time. Sequencing was performed on blood. This receptor was taken from a woman in her twenties or thirties with Graves' hyperthyroidism that later progressed to Graves' ophthalmopathy.

The CDR3 sequence: CASSQDVGSVYGTQYF. As DNA, the CDR3 is TGCGCCAGCAGCCAAGATGTGGGGTCCGTATATGGGACCCAGTACTTC. V gene TRBV4-1 combines with J gene TRBJ2-5; D gene ambiguous. The germline V gene encodes CDR1 MGHRA and CDR2 YSYEKL. V dropped 0 bases and J dropped 7 bases, with 18 bases sitting between them. The CDR3 loop spans 16 amino acids.